This TCR beta chain appears in the sequencing data of a study of shared clonotypes between healthy human individuals. Trimming at V came to 6 bases and at J to 2 bases, leaving 8 bases not matched to a gene. CDR1 is MNHEY, CDR2 SVGAGI, per germline. The CDR3 sequence is 15 residues long. Generated by immunoSEQ multiplex PCR, the TCRdb table keeps only in-frame clones and is missing some. The sample consists of roughly 2 million clones, approximately 95% of them appearing once. This receptor was identified in a man aged 18-30 years in good health. The specimen was naive CD4+ T cells sorted from blood. Subset specified: CD45RA+ positively selected. The chain carries TRBV6-5 and TRBJ2-7; 9 bases map to TRBD2. In nucleotides, the CDR3 is TGTGCCAGCAGCCCCGGCGGCGGGGGGGCCTACGAGCAGTACTTC. Its protein is CASSPGGGGAYEQYF.